This entry lists 13 T cell receptor beta chains sequenced from one sample in a study of CD8+ T cells in alopecia areata. The sorting of pooled cutaneous lymph node cells relied on CD4, CD8alpha, NKG2D, NKG2ACE and other markers. The authors extracted RNA and reverse transcribed it into cDNA as the sequencing template. Sequencing used immunoSEQ multiplex PCR; TCRdb keeps in-frame clones, though not all of them. Singletons are absent from the sample, which has 290,000 or so clones. The sequenced sample consisted of CD4+ T cells sorted from a lymph node. All receptors come from a C3H/HeJ mouse with alopecia areata. The MHC haplotype of the strain is H2-k.

This clone was counted at least ten times. The gene names here belong to mouse. With the read ending 4 residues before the CDR3 end, the germline J gene is used to fill in that end. The V and J genes are TRBV17 and TRBJ2-7; TRBD1 matches 9 bases. The CDR3 is made up of 13 amino acids. CDR1 is MNHDT and CDR2 is YYDKIL in the germline V gene. The CDR3 DNA, read in part, is TGTGCTAGCAGTAGTAGGACAGGGGAT. Its translation is CASSSRTGD. The CDR3, in full, reads CASSSRTGDEQYF.

This clone was seen ten or more times. Germline and genes here are mouse. Read coverage stops 4 residues before the CDR3 terminus; the germline J gene supplies the remainder. Other DNA sequences in the same sample also yield this CDR3. The gene calls are TRBV12-1 and TRBJ1-2, with TRBD1 as a possible D gene (5 bases). The CDR3 consists of 13 residues. The ends were cut back, 1 base at V and 0 bases at J, with 5 bases in the middle. Germline CDR1 SGHSN, CDR2 HYEKVE. The CDR3: CASSLTANSDYTF. CDR3 bases read: TGTGCCAGCTCTCTGACAGCAAACTCC.

This clone appeared a few times. These gene names are mouse names. The missing CDR3 end, 4 residues past where the read stops, is filled in from the germline J gene. The chain carries TRBV5 and TRBJ2-5; possible D gene TRBD1, 5 bases. The CDR3 spans 13 residues. Germline CDR1 reads LGHNA; CDR2 reads YNLKQL (reference sequence). This CDR3 is CASSQGRADTQYF. The sequenced CDR3 bases are TGTGCCAGCAGCCAAGGCAGGGCGGAC.

Turning to this clone: Germline and genes: mouse. The read terminates 4 residues before the CDR3 end, so the remaining end is supplied by the germline J gene. The sample has other DNA sequences that encode this CDR3 too. The chain is built from TRBV19 and TRBJ2-5; D possibly corresponds to TRBD2 (6 bases). CDR3 length: 13 residues. V shed 3 bases and J shed 1 base, with 6 bases lying between them. Germline V CDR1 and CDR2: FNHDT, SITEND (reference sequence). The DNA read from the CDR3 is TGTGCCAGCAGTACTGGGGACCAAGAC. Its protein product is CASSTGDQD. The entire CDR3 protein reads CASSTGDQDTQYF.

As for this clone: These gene names are mouse names. The missing CDR3 end, 4 residues past where the read stops, is filled in from the germline J gene. J is TRBJ2-4 and V is TRBV19; TRBD2 agrees at 10 bases. The V gene's germline CDR1 is FNHDT and CDR2 SITEND (reference sequence). CDR3 length: 15 amino acids. The CDR3 bases that were read are TGTGCCAGCAGTATGCCCGACTGGGGGGAAAAC. As protein: CASSMPDWGEN. The full CDR3 sequence reads CASSMPDWGENTLYF.

In regard to this clone: These gene names are mouse names. With the read ending 4 residues before the CDR3 end, the germline J gene is used to fill in that end. The rearrangement links TRBV19 to TRBJ2-5, with D possibly being TRBD2 (7 bases). The CDR3 has 14 residues. Germline CDR1 FNHDT, CDR2 SITEND (reference sequence). CDR3 amino acids: CASSIKGGGDTQYF. CDR3 bases read: TGTGCCAGCAGTATTAAGGGGGGCGGCGAC.

About this clone itself: Mouse names are used for the genes. The CDR3 goes on 4 residues after the read ends, and that part is filled in from the germline J gene. The gene calls are TRBV1 and TRBJ2-1; 10 nucleotides agree with TRBD2. V was pared by 0 bases and J by 6 bases, with 5 bases of the junction left unmatched. The CDR3 covers 16 residues. Germline V gene data show CDR1 as NSQYPW and CDR2 as LRSPGD (reference sequence). The chain's CDR3 is CTCSADSGGAGAEQFF. Partial CDR3 DNA: TGCACCTGCAGTGCAGATTCTGGGGGGGCGGGTGCT.

This clone was detected a few times. Gene names follow the mouse nomenclature. The CDR3 end falls 4 residues outside the read, so it is completed with the germline J gene. This chain joins TRBV19 and TRBJ2-5; no definite D call. The CDR3 has 13 amino acids. Trimming shortened V by 4 bases and J by 0 bases, and 6 bases separated the two germline ends. The germline V gene encodes CDR1 FNHDT and CDR2 SITEND (reference sequence). The CDR3 DNA, read in part, is TGTGCCAGCAGTCCAGCCAACCAAGAC. As protein: CASSPANQD. The full CDR3 is CASSPANQDTQYF.

This clone was detected only a few times. Gene and germline names: mouse. The sequence runs out 4 residues before the end of the CDR3; the remainder is reconstructed from the germline J gene. This chain uses TRBV13-2 with TRBJ2-1; TRBD2 aligns across 14 bases. The CDR3 extends over 16 amino acids. The V gene's germline CDR1 is NNHNN and CDR2 SYGAGS (reference sequence). J lost 1 base, V lost 5 bases, and 2 bases had no gene match. CDR3 DNA (partial): TGTGCCAGCGGGAGGGACTGGGGGGGCAACTATGCT. Amino acid sequence: CASGRDWGGNYA. The entire CDR3 protein is CASGRDWGGNYAEQFF.

This clone was found a few times. The listed genes are named as in mouse. The read stops 4 residues short of the end of the CDR3; the missing end is completed from the germline J gene. The chain recombines TRBV13-3 with TRBJ2-3, with TRBD1 identical over 8 bases. The CDR3 is 15 amino acids. Germline V CDR1 and CDR2: NNHDY, SYVADS. Unmatched junction bases numbered 4, after V lost 3 bases and J lost 1 base. The CDR3 is CASSAPGQGAETLYF. CDR3 bases read: TGTGCCAGCAGTGCCCCGGGACAGGGTGCAGAA.

Worth noting for this clone: Gene names are mouse gene names. The read comes to an end 4 residues before the CDR3 does, leaving the germline J gene to fill in the end. V and J are TRBV13-1 and TRBJ1-1; the D gene is possibly TRBD1 (5 bases). This CDR3 is built from 11 residues. The V end was cut by 9 bases, the J end by 1 base, with 7 bases between. The germline V gene has CDR1 NSHNY and CDR2 SYGAGN. CDR3: CATRGNTEVFF. The covered CDR3 bases are TGTGCCACGAGGGGGAACACA.

In this sample, this clone turned up a few times. The germline and genes are mouse ones. The read terminates 4 residues ahead of where the CDR3 ends, so the germline J gene completes it. This rearrangement joins TRBV13-3 to TRBJ2-5, with TRBD2 identical over 11 bases. CDR3 length: 17 amino acids. Losses at the gene ends were 1 base for V and 1 base for J; bases not matched to a gene: 5. The germline gives CDR1 NNHDY, CDR2 SYVADS. Here the CDR3 reads CASSDPRLGGDQDTQYF. The part of the CDR3 DNA that was read is TGTGCCAGCAGTGATCCCCGACTGGGGGGGGACCAAGAC.

In this sample, this clone turned up a few times. Here the gene names and germline are mouse. The read ends 4 residues shy of where the CDR3 ends; the end is completed using the germline J gene. This chain uses TRBV13-3 with TRBJ2-3; a possible D gene is TRBD2 (7 bases). The CDR3 is made up of 16 amino acids. Germline-derived CDR1 and CDR2 are NNHDY and SYVADS. The V gene lost 0 bases and the J gene lost 3 bases, with 14 bases spanning the gap. CDR3 in amino acids: CASSDARGARAETLYF. The covered CDR3 bases are TGTGCCAGCAGTGATGCAAGGGGGGCGCGAGCAGAA.